This is a list of T cell receptor beta chains from one sample in a study of shared clonotypes between healthy human individuals. Here immunoSEQ multiplex PCR was the method, and the copy in TCRdb shows in-frame clones only, minus some. The sample holds about 2.4 million clones, approximately 93% seen once. The sequenced material came from naive CD4+ T cells from PBMCs. These receptors originate from a young man in good health. Some clones in this sample may be carry-over from other donors' samples. Each CDR3 is given without its conserved first and last residue. Fields, in order: V gene, CDR3 protein.

TRBV7-2 | ASSLDRGRNQPQH
TRBV14 | ASSPLPTGQKETQY
TRBV29-1 | SVVFLHQPKETQY
TRBV29-1 | SVSRTSGSHEQF
TRBV30 | AWSVAGGNSPLH
TRBV2 | ASIYLQSGTGLDGYT
TRBV28 | ASTWTQGSEAF
TRBV2 | ASSILATYSEQF
TRBV7-8 | ASSKRTGANEKLF
TRBV5-4 | ASSYLLAGGGTDTQY
TRBV5-1 | ASSSAVTGDEQY
TRBV19 | ASSAYRGSGNTIY
TRBV2 | ASRGTGVEQY
TRBV4-3 | ASSQEGHKSTDTQY
TRBV7-9 | ASGGVQQY
TRBV7-3 | ASSPWGGRARSTDTQY
TRBV5-6 | ASSLEIRADEQY
TRBV5-1 | ASSLAPGGSQPQH
TRBV7-2 | ASSWGLAGVSSYEQY